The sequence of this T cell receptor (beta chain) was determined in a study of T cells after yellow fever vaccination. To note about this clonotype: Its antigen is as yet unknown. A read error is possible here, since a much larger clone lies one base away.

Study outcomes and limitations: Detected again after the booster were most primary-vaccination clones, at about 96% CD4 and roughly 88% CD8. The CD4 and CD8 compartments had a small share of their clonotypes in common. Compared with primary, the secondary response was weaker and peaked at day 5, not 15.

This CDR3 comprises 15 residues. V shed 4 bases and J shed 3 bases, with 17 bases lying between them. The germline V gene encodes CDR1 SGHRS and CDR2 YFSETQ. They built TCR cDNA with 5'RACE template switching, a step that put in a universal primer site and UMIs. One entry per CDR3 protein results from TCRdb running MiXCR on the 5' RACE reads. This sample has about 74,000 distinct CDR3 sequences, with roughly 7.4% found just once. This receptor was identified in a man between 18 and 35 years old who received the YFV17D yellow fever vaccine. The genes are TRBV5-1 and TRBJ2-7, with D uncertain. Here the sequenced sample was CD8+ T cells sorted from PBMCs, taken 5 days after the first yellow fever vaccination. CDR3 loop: CASSTRPHVVYEQYF. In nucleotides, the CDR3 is TGCGCCAGCAGCACCCGCCCGCATGTTGTCTACGAGCAGTACTTC.